These 16 T cell receptor beta chains were sequenced from one sample in a study of blood T cell repertoires in COVID-19. TCRdb's copy holds only in-frame clones and misses some; the assay was immunoSEQ multiplex PCR. The repertoire has about 66,000 clones, 85% to 90% of them found once; the top ten carry roughly 1.5%. Material for sequencing was peripheral blood. These receptor sequences come from a man aged 55 to 69 with acute or convalescent COVID-19.

The chain employs TRBV5-1 and TRBJ1-6; 9 bases are a match to TRBD1. There are 14 residues in the CDR3. The trim removed 5 bases at V and 7 bases at J, leaving 4 bases unmatched. CDR1 SGHRS and CDR2 YFSETQ come from the germline V gene. The CDR3 coding sequence is TGCGCCAGCAGTTATACAGGGGGCAATTCACCCCTCCACTTT. As protein: CASSYTGGNSPLHF. Supplemented by reference TRBV5-1 and TRBJ1-6, the full variable domain reads KAGVTQTPRYLIKTRGQQVTLSCSPISGHRSVSWYQQTPGQGLQFLFEYFSETQRNKGNFPGRFSGRQFSNSRSEMNVSTLELGDSALYLCASSYTGGNSPLHFGNGTRLTVT.

The V and J genes are TRBV15 and TRBJ1-5, with D possibly TRBD1 on 5 matching bases. The CDR3 covers 16 residues. Trimming removed 0 bases at V and 7 bases at J, with 16 bases between. Germline loops: CDR1 LNHNV, CDR2 YYDKDF (reference sequence). CDR3 in DNA: TGTGCCACCAGCAGAGATGGCAGGGTTGGAGAGCAGCCCCAGCATTTT. It yields the protein CATSRDGRVGEQPQHF.

The V call is TRBV6-5, the J call TRBJ1-1; D remains unclear. V lost 5 bases, J lost 0 bases, and 7 bases lay in between. There are 13 residues in the CDR3. Per the germline V gene, CDR1 is MNHEY and CDR2 is SVGAGI. The CDR3 nucleotides read TGTGCCAGCAGTCTCGTTATGAACACTGAAGCTTTCTTT. This sequence encodes CASSLVMNTEAFF.

This chain links TRBV11-3 with TRBJ2-1, with 10 bases that match TRBD2. Germline CDR1 and CDR2: SGHNT and YENEEA. This CDR3 comprises 18 residues. Germline trimming cut 1 base from V and 3 bases from J; bases unmatched to any gene: 9. This CDR3 is CASSLGWSSGGDYNEQFF. Written as DNA, the CDR3 is TGTGCCAGCAGCTTAGGTTGGTCGAGCGGGGGGGACTACAATGAGCAGTTCTTC.

V is TRBV11-2 and J is TRBJ2-1; maybe TRBD2 (5 bases). CDR3 length equals 15 residues. The germline V and J ends were trimmed by 2 bases and 3 bases, with 11 bases remaining between them. The V gene's germline CDR1 is SGHAT and CDR2 FQNNGV. DNA of the CDR3: TGTGCCAGCAGCTTAACTCAAGGAGGCTACAATGAGCAGTTCTTC. Protein sequence: CASSLTQGGYNEQFF.

This sequence joins TRBV4-1 and TRBJ1-1, with 7 bases that match TRBD1. The ends lost 1 base at V and 2 bases at J; junction bases unmatched: 4. This CDR3 is 15 amino acids long. Germline CDR1 MGHRA, CDR2 YSYEKL. Here the CDR3 reads CASSQGTGYNTEAFF. The CDR3 region has the DNA TGCGCCAGCAGCCAAGGGACAGGATATAACACTGAAGCTTTCTTT.

The chain uses TRBV7-9 and TRBJ2-7, with D possibly TRBD2 on 5 matching bases. The CDR3 spans 14 residues. Germline V CDR1 and CDR2: SEHNR, FQNEAQ (reference sequence). The ends were cut back, 5 bases at V and 2 bases at J, with 13 bases in the middle. The CDR3 region has the DNA TGTGCCAGCAGCCTTCCCGGGGTCCCCTACGAGCAGTACTTC. It translates to CASSLPGVPYEQYF. Full variable domain (outside the CDR3, taken from reference TRBV7-9 and TRBJ2-7): DTGVSQNPRHKITKRGQNVTFRCDPISEHNRLYWYRQTLGQGPEFLTYFQNEAQLEKSRLLSDRFSAERPKGSFSTLEIQRTEQGDSAMYLCASSLPGVPYEQYFGPGTRLTVT.

The genes are TRBV19 and TRBJ1-2; a weak D match, TRBD1 (5 bases). Trimming removed 5 bases from V and 0 bases from J, with 13 bases in between. CDR1 is LNHDA, CDR2 SQIVND, per germline (reference sequence). CDR3 length equals 15 residues. CDR3 coding DNA: TGTGCCAGTAGTCCCCGGGGGACTGCTAACTATGGCTACACCTTC. Translating it yields CASSPRGTANYGYTF.

The rearrangement uses TRBV2 and TRBJ1-1; weak D call: TRBD1 (5 bases). The CDR3 has 13 residues. Germline CDR1 and CDR2: SNHLY and FYNNEI. The ends were cut back, 4 bases at V and 4 bases at J, with 10 bases in the middle. CDR3 DNA: TGTGCCAGCAGTGGCAGGAGGGGCACTGAAGCTTTCTTT. It yields the protein CASSGRRGTEAFF. Full variable domain (outside the CDR3, taken from reference TRBV2 and TRBJ1-1): EPEVTQTPSHQVTQMGQEVILRCVPISNHLYFYWYRQILGQKVEFLVSFYNNEISEKSEIFDDQFSVERPDGSNFTLKIRSTKLEDSAMYFCASSGRRGTEAFFGQGTRLTVV.

V usage is TRBV21-1 and J usage is TRBJ1-5; no check of the table's D call, TRBD1, against the DNA was made. TRBV21-1 is deemed a pseudogene. This CDR3 is built from 16 residues. For the CDR3, the DNA is TGTGCCAGCAGCAACCGGACACAGGGTGAGAATCAGCCCCAGCATTTT. Protein product: CASSNRTQGENQPQHF.

The count of this clone is one. This sequence joins TRBV6-5 and TRBJ1-2; 8 bases are a match to TRBD1. Germline-derived CDR1 and CDR2 are MNHEY and SVGAGI. CDR3 length: 14 residues. V trimming: 4 bases; J trimming: 3 bases; junction bases outside the gene matches: 4. This CDR3 reads CASSWNRGDYGYTF. DNA of the CDR3: TGTGCCAGCAGTTGGAACAGGGGGGACTATGGCTACACCTTC.

The chain has TRBV7-3 and TRBJ2-1; 7 bases match TRBD1. Losses at the gene ends were 8 bases for V and 2 bases for J; bases not matched to a gene: 3. Germline V lookup: CDR1 SGHTA, CDR2 FQGTGA. The CDR3 spans 13 residues. The CDR3 here is CASGTAAYNEQFF. The CDR3 nucleotides are TGTGCCAGCGGGACAGCAGCCTACAATGAGCAGTTCTTC.

This clone has just one count. CDR3 sequence: CASSPQVLATNTGELFF. CDR3 nucleotides: TGTGCCAGCTCACCACAAGTACTAGCGACGAACACCGGGGAGCTGTTTTTT. The gene calls are TRBV18 and TRBJ2-2; 7 bases agree with TRBD2. CDR1 KGHSH and CDR2 LQKENI come from the germline V gene. This CDR3 is built from 17 residues. With V trimmed by 1 base and J by 0 bases, 5 bases remained unmatched. The variable domain in full, with the rest retrieved from reference TRBV18 and TRBJ2-2, is NAGVMQNPRHLVRRRGQEARLRCSPMKGHSHVYWYRQLPEEGLKFMVYLQKENIIDESGMPKERFSAEFPKEGPSILRIQQVVRGDSAAYFCASSPQVLATNTGELFFGEGSRLTVL.

J is TRBJ2-7 and V is TRBV6-6; 8 nucleotides agree with TRBD2. CDR3 size: 13 residues. The V gene's germline CDR1 is MNHNY and CDR2 SVGAGI (reference sequence). V lost 6 bases, J lost 1 base, and 2 bases stayed unmatched. The CDR3 here is CASRTGGSYEQYF. CDR3 sequence (DNA): TGTGCCAGCAGGACGGGGGGGTCCTACGAGCAGTACTTC.

V and J are TRBV19 and TRBJ2-2; 7 nucleotides line up with TRBD1. V was pared by 7 bases and J by 5 bases, with 13 bases of the junction left unmatched. CDR3 length equals 16 residues. The germline gives CDR1 LNHDA, CDR2 SQIVND (reference sequence). The CDR3 DNA is TGTGCCAGTACCCCTCCTTTAGGGGGCAGGACCGGGGAGCTGTTTTTT. This codes for CASTPPLGGRTGELFF.

The chain employs TRBV6-5 and TRBJ1-2; 10 bases match TRBD1. Germline lookup yields CDR1 MNHEY and CDR2 SVGAGI. The CDR3 is 14 amino acids. Trimming at V came to 6 bases and at J to 6 bases, leaving 7 bases not matched to a gene. CDR3 nucleotides: TGTGCCAGCAGGGGACAGGGGAGTTTAGATGGCTACACCTTC. Translating it yields CASRGQGSLDGYTF.